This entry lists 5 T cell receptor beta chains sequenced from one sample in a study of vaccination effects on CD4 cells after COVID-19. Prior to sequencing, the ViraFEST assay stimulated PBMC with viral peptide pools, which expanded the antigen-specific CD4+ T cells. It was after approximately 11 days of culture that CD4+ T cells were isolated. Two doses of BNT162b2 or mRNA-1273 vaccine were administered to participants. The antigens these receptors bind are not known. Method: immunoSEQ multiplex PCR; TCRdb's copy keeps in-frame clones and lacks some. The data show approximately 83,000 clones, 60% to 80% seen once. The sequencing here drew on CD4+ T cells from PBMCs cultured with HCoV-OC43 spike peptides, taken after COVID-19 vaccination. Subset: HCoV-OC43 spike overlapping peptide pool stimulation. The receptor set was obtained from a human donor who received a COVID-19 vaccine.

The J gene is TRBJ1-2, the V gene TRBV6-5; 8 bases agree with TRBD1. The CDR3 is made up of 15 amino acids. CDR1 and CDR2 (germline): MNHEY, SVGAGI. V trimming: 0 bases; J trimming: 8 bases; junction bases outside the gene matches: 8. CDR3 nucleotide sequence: TGTGCCAGCAGTTACTCGACCAGGGGGCGTGGAGGCTACACCTTC. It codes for CASSYSTRGRGGYTF.

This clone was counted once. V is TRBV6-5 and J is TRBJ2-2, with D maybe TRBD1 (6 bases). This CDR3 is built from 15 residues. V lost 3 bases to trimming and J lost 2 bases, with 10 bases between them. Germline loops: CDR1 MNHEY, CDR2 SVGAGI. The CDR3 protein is CASSYRTANTGELFF. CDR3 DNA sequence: TGTGCCAGCAGTTATAGGACAGCCAACACCGGGGAGCTGTTTTTT.

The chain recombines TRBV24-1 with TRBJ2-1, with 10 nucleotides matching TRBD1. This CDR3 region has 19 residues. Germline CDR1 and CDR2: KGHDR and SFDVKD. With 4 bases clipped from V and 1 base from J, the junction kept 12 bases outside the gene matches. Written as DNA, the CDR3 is TGTGCCACCAGTGACCCCACCGGGCCGGGACAGGGGTCCTACAATGAGCAGTTCTTC. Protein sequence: CATSDPTGPGQGSYNEQFF.

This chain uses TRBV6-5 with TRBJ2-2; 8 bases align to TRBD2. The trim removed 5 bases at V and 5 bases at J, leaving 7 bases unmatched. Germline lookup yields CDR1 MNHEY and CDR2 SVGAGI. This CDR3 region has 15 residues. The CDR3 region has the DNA TGTGCCAGCAGTATCGGGGGGGCCCGGACCGGGGAGCTGTTTTTT. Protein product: CASSIGGARTGELFF.

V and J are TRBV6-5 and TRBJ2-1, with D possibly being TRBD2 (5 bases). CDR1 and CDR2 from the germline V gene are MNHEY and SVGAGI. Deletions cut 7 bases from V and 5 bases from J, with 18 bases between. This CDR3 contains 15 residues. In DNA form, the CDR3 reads TGTGCCAGCAAAAGAGGGCTGCGAGAGAACAATGAGCAGTTCTTC. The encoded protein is CASKRGLRENNEQFF.